This T cell receptor (beta chain) was identified during a study of cytomegalovirus exposure and HLA in healthy donors. As for the study in general: Among the 398 donors who were genotyped, 81% fell in the genetic ancestry cluster that is associated with self-reported Caucasian donors. Study-level points and caveats: Previous analysis showed most TCR beta V segments were productive about 90% or about 30% of the time.

In the case of this clone: Its matching antigen is unknown.

The primer mix had 60 Vbeta and 13 Jbeta primers. In the original processing: Some 10 million of the 80 million or so unique TCR beta chains counted in a later analysis were shared. TCRdb's copy holds only in-frame clones and misses some; the assay was immunoSEQ multiplex PCR. That table supplies the V and J calls and clone size; D and trimming were determined from the DNA. The table lists around 150,000 clones, over 65% of them singletons. The V end lost 10 bases, the J end lost 7 bases, and 14 bases lay between the germline ends. Germline V gene sequence: CDR1 MNHNS, CDR2 SASEGT. The CDR3 sequence is 12 residues long.

The sample consisted of PBMCs. This receptor was identified in a young man in good health and CMV-seropositive. This chain links TRBV6-1 with TRBJ2-1; perhaps TRBD2 as D (7 bases). This CDR3 reads CATQGGGNEQFF. CDR3 coding DNA: TGTGCCACACAAGGGGGGGGAAATGAGCAGTTCTTC.